The T cell receptor (beta chain) described here comes from a study of T cell clonotyping in hematopoietic cell transplantation. Study-wide findings and caveats: Pathologically expanded recipient clonotypes increased progressively from day 30 to day 180 as diversity fell.

On this clone: The antigen is undetermined.

The CDR3 covers 17 residues. The V end was cut by 4 bases, the J end by 2 bases, with 20 bases between. The germline V gene has CDR1 MDHEN and CDR2 SYDVKM. TCRdb's copy holds only in-frame clones and misses some; the assay was immunoSEQ multiplex PCR. Of roughly 9,000 clones listed, over 75% were seen once; the top ten hold 25% to 30%. The sample's time point: recipient sample about 28 days before transplant, after cytoreduction. The sequenced sample was peripheral blood mononuclear cells, obtained before stem cell transplant. The chain uses TRBV28 and TRBJ2-5; D could derive from TRBD1 or TRBD2 (5 bases each). The TCR was taken from a woman aged 60-70 years with acute myeloid leukemia. Some clones in this sample may be carry-over from other donors' samples. CDR3 DNA: TGTGCCAGCAGTTCCTTCCGGGACCTAGGAAGTCAAGAGACCCAGTACTTC. Translated: CASSSFRDLGSQETQYF.